The 3 T cell receptor beta chains given below trace back to one sample, sequenced in a study of early T cells in non-severe SARS-CoV-2 infection. MiXCR, run by TCRdb on the 5' RACE reads, gives a single entry per CDR3 protein. The sample has just under 65,000 distinct CDR3 sequences, approximately 8.8% seen once. The input for sequencing was whole blood, taken at baseline. The receptors derive from an adult who was a healthcare worker with PCR-confirmed SARS-CoV-2 infection or an uninfected control (not recorded which).

The V gene is TRBV7-8, the J gene TRBJ2-1, with D perhaps TRBD1 (5 bases). The CDR3 sequence is 16 residues long. Germline-derived CDR1 and CDR2 are SGHVS and FQNEAQ. The V and J ends lost 1 base and 3 bases respectively, with 13 bases between them. Here the CDR3 reads CASSLVSADIYNEQFF. DNA for the CDR3: TGTGCCAGCAGCTTAGTCTCGGCGGACATCTACAATGAGCAGTTCTTC.

The genes are TRBV29-1 and TRBJ2-7, with a tentative D call TRBD2 (5 bases). The CDR3 sequence is 13 residues long. Germline values: CDR1 SQVTM, CDR2 ANQGSEA. The V end was cut by 1 base, the J end by 3 bases, with 10 bases between. CDR3 loop: CSVEGGLGYEQYF. Here the CDR3 DNA reads TGCAGCGTTGAAGGTGGACTCGGCTACGAGCAGTACTTC.

The gene calls are TRBV5-1 and TRBJ1-2, with 10 bases fitting TRBD1. Germline values: CDR1 SGHRS, CDR2 YFSETQ. Trimming at V came to 3 bases and at J to 8 bases, leaving 10 bases not matched to a gene. CDR3 size: 15 residues. CDR3 in amino acids: CASSSGTGEEFGYTF. CDR3 DNA: TGCGCCAGCAGCTCCGGGACAGGGGAAGAATTCGGCTACACCTTC.